This TCR beta chain emerged from a study of cytomegalovirus exposure and HLA in healthy donors. V was trimmed by 0 bases and J by 3 bases, leaving 13 bases between them. CDR3 size: 15 residues. Germline values: CDR1 SGDLS, CDR2 YYNGEE. The PCR ran on 60 Vbeta and 13 Jbeta primers. Clones were sequenced by immunoSEQ multiplex PCR, and TCRdb holds only the in-frame ones, with some missing. The table shows 150,000 to 200,000 clones, with roughly four fifths occurring only once. About this clone itself: Its target is not known.

The study's findings and limits: Sequencing depth across donors, presence/absence analyses assumed, was roughly uniform. An analysis that was carried out later associated some 17,000 TCR beta sequences with HLA alleles at 0.05 false discovery rate. The classifier was said to identify cytomegalovirus status with high specificity and sensitivity.

This sequence originates from a man aged 40-55 years in good health and CMV-seronegative. The sequenced sample consisted of PBMCs. V usage is TRBV9 and J usage is TRBJ2-7, with D perhaps TRBD2 (5 bases). The CDR3 coding sequence is TGTGCCAGCAGCGTAGGAGGAGCGGCTAACTACGAGCAGTACTTC. It translates to CASSVGGAANYEQYF.